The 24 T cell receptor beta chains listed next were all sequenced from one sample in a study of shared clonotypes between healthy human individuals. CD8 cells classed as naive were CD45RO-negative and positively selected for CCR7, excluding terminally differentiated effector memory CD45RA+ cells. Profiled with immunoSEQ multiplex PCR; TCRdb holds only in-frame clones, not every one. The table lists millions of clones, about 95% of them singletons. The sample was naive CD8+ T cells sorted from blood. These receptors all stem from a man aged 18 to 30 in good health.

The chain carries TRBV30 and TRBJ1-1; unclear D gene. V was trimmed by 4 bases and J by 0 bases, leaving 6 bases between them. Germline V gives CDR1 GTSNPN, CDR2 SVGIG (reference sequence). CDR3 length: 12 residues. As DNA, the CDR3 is TGTGCCTGGACCGATTTGAACACTGAAGCTTTCTTT. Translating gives CAWTDLNTEAFF.

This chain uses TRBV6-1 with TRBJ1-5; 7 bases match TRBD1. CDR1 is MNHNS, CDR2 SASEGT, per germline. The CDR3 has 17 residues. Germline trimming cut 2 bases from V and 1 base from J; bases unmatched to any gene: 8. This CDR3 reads CASSEWDSPGSNQPQHF. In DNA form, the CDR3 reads TGTGCCAGCAGTGAATGGGACAGCCCAGGGAGCAATCAGCCCCAGCATTTT.

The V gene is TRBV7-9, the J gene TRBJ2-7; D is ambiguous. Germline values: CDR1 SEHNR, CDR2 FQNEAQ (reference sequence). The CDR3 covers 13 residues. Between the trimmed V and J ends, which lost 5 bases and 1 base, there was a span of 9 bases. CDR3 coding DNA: TGTGCCAGCAGCCTACCTTATTCCTACGAGCAGTACTTC. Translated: CASSLPYSYEQYF.

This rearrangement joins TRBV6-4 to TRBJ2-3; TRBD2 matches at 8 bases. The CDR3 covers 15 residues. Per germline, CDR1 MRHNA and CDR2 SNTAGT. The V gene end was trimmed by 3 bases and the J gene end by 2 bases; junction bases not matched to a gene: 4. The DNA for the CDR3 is TGTGCCAGCAGTGAGCAGCGGGAGCACACAGATACGCAGTATTTT. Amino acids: CASSEQREHTDTQYF.

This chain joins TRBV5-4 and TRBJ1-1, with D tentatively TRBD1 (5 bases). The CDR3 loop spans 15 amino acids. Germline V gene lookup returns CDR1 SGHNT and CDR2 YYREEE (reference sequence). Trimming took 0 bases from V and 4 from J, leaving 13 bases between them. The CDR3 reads CASSLGYGAGTEAFF. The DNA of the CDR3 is TGTGCCAGCAGCTTGGGGTACGGGGCGGGCACTGAAGCTTTCTTT.

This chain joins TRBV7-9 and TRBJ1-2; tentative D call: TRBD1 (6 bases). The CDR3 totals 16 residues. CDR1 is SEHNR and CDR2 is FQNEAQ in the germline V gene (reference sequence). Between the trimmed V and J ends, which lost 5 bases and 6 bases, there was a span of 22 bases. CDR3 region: CASSDPDDPGHHGYTF. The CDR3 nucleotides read TGTGCCAGCAGCGACCCAGACGATCCGGGACACCATGGCTACACCTTC.

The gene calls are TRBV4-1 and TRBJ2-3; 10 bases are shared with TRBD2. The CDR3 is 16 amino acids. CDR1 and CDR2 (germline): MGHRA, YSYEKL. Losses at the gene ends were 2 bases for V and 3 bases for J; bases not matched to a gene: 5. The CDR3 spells CASSQRLAGITDTQYF. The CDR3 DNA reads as TGCGCCAGCAGCCAAAGACTAGCGGGCATAACAGATACGCAGTATTTT.

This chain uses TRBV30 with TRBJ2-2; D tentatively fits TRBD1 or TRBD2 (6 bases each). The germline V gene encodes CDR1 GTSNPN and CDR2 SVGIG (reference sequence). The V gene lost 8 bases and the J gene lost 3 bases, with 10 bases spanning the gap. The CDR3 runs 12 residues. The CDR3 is CAAGHDTGELFF. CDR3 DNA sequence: TGTGCCGCGGGACATGACACCGGGGAGCTGTTTTTT.

The CDR3 nucleotides are TGTGCCAGCAGTTTAGAACTAGCGGGGGAAAGCTCCTACGAGCAGTACTTC. Its translation: CASSLELAGESSYEQYF. V gene TRBV28 combines with J gene TRBJ2-7, with 11 bases lining up with TRBD2. The V segment lost 2 bases and the J segment 0 bases; nucleotides outside the gene matches: 6. Germline lookup yields CDR1 MDHEN and CDR2 SYDVKM. This CDR3 is 17 amino acids long.

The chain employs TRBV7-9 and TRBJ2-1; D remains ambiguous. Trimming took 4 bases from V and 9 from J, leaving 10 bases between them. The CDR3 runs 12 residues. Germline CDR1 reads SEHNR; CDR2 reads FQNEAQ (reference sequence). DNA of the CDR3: TGTGCCAGCAGCTGGGGTGGTGGTGAGCAGTTCTTC. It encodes CASSWGGGEQFF.

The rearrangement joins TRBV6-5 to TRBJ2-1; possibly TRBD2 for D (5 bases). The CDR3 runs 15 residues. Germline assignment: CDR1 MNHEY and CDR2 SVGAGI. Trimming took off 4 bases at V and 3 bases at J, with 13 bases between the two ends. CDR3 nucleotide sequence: TGTGCCAGCAGTTCACTAGGAGCCGGCTACAATGAGCAGTTCTTC. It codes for CASSSLGAGYNEQFF.

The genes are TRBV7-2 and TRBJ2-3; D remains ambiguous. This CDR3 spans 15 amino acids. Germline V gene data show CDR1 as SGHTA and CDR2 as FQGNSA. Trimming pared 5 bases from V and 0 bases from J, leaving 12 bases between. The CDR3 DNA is TGTGCCAGCAGCCCTATGGGCTATAGCACAGATACGCAGTATTTT. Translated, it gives CASSPMGYSTDTQYF.

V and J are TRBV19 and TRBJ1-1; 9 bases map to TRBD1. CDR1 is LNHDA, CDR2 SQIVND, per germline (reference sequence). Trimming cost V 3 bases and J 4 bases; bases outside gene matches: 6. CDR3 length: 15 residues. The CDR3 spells CASSMGTGGPTEAFF. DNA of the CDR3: TGTGCCAGTAGTATGGGAACAGGGGGCCCCACTGAAGCTTTCTTT.

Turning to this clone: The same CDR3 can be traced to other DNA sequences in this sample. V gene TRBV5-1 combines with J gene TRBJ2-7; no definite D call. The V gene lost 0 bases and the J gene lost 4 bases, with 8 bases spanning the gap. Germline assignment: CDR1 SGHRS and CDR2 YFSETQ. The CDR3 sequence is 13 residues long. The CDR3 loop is CASSLGASYEQYF. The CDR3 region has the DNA TGCGCCAGCAGCTTGGGGGCGTCATACGAGCAGTACTTC.

The DNA of the CDR3 is TGTGCCAGCAGTGAAGAAATGGCCGGAAACACCATATATTTT. Its translation is CASSEEMAGNTIYF. V usage is TRBV6-1 and J usage is TRBJ1-3; D uncertain. The CDR3 is 14 residues long. Germline V gene data show CDR1 as MNHNS and CDR2 as SASEGT. V was clipped by 1 base and J by 4 bases, with 8 bases between them.

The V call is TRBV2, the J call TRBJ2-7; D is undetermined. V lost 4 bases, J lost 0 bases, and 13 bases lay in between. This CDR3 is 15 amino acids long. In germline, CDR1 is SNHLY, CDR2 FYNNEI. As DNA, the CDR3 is TGTGCCAGCAGTGGATTCAGCGAAGGCTCCTACGAGCAGTACTTC. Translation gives CASSGFSEGSYEQYF. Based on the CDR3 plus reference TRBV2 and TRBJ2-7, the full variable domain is EPEVTQTPSHQVTQMGQEVILRCVPISNHLYFYWYRQILGQKVEFLVSFYNNEISEKSEIFDDQFSVERPDGSNFTLKIRSTKLEDSAMYFCASSGFSEGSYEQYFGPGTRLTVT.

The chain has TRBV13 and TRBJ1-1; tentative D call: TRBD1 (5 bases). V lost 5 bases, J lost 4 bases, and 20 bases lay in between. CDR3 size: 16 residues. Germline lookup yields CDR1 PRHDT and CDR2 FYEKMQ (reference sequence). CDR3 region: CASSPGGSTWGTEAFF. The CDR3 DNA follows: TGTGCCAGCAGCCCCGGGGGGTCGACTTGGGGCACTGAAGCTTTCTTT. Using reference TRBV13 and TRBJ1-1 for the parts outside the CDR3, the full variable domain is AAGVIQSPRHLIKEKRETATLKCYPIPRHDTVYWYQQGPGQDPQFLISFYEKMQSDKGSIPDRFSAQQFSDYHSELNMSSLELGDSALYFCASSPGGSTWGTEAFFGQGTRLTVV.

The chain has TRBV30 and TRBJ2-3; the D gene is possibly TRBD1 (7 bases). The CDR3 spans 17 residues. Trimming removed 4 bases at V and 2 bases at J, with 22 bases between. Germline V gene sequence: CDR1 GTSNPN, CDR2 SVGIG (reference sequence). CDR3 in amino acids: CAWILKTGTLNTDTQYF. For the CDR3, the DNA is TGTGCCTGGATCCTTAAGACAGGGACTTTGAACACAGATACGCAGTATTTT.

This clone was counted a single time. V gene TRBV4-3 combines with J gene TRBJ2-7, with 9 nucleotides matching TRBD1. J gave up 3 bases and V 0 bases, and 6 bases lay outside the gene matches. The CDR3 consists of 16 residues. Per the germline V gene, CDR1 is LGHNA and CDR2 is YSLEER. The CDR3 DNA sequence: TGCGCCAGCAGCCAAGACTCTACAGGGGGCAGCTACGAGCAGTACTTC. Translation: CASSQDSTGGSYEQYF.

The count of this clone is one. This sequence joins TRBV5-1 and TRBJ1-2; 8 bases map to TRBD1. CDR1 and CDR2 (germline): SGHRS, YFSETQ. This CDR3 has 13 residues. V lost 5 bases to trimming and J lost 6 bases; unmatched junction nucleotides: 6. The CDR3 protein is CASRATGEHGYTF. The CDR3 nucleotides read TGCGCCAGCAGGGCGACAGGGGAGCATGGCTACACCTTC.

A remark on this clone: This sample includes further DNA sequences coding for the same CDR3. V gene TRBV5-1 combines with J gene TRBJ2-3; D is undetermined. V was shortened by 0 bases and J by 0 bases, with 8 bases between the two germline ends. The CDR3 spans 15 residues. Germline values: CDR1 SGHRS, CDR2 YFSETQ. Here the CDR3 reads CASSLGGDSTDTQYF. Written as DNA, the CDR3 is TGCGCCAGCAGCTTGGGCGGAGATAGCACAGATACGCAGTATTTT.

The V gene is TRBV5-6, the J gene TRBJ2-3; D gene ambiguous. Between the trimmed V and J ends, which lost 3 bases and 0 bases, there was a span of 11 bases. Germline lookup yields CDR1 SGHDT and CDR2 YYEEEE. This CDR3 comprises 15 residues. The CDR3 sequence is CASSSGPPSTDTQYF. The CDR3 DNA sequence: TGTGCCAGCAGCTCAGGTCCTCCTAGCACAGATACGCAGTATTTT.

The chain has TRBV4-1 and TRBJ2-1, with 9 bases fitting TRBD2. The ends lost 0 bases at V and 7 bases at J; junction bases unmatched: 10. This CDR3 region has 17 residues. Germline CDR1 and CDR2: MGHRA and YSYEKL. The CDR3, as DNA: TGCGCCAGCAGCCAAGATGCGAGTAGCGGGAGTTTAAATGAGCAGTTCTTC. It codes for CASSQDASSGSLNEQFF.

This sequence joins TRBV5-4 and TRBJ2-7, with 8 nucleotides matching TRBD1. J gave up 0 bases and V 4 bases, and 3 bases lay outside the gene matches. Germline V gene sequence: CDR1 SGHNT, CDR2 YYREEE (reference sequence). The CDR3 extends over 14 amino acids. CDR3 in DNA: TGTGCCAGCAGCCCGGGACAGGCCTCCTACGAGCAGTACTTC. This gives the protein CASSPGQASYEQYF.